This TCR beta chain was captured in a study of shared clonotypes between healthy human individuals. Study in general: Per donor, three plates held CD4 naive cells, three held CD4 memory, two held CD8 naive and one held CD8 memory.

The CDR3 is 16 residues long. Trimming took 6 bases from V and 0 from J; bases not matched to a gene: 11. Per germline, CDR1 MGHRA and CDR2 YSYEKL. It was at deep level that the assay was run. Clones were read by immunoSEQ multiplex PCR, and TCRdb kept only the in-frame ones, dropping some. This table holds about 770,000 clones, roughly 72% found once. This TCR was sampled from a woman in her twenties or thirties in good health. Sequencing was done on a sample of memory CD4+ T cells sorted from blood. The sample's subset: CD45RA-negative fraction. This chain joins TRBV4-1 and TRBJ2-7, with 7 bases aligning to TRBD1. Written as DNA, the CDR3 is TGCGCCAGCAGTCAACCAGGACAGGCTCCCTCCTACGAGCAGTACTTC. Its protein is CASSQPGQAPSYEQYF.